These T cell receptor beta chains were read from a single sample in a study of chemoradiotherapy in HPV16-positive cancers. This table comes from immunoSEQ multiplex PCR, and its TCRdb copy is limited to in-frame clones, with some not included. The table includes 25,000 to 35,000 clones, over 65% detected once. This material consisted of blood, taken from a patient who underwent chemoradiotherapy. The source is a human donor with HPV-associated anogenital cancer. The CDR3 runs from the conserved cysteine through the conserved F or W. Each record gives: clone size, J gene, V gene, D gene, CDR3 length, CDR3 DNA, CDR3 protein. The D gene is left open where the match is weak. Expanded clones get a size class; other rows say once, few or many, or leave the size out.

>.|TRBJ1-4|TRBV30|TRBD1|14
TGTGCCTGGAGGGACAGGGCTCGAGGTGAAAAACTGTTTTTT
CAWRDRARGEKLFF
>.|TRBJ2-2|TRBV29-1|.|16
TGCAGCGTTCGAATTCGACCTAGGGGAGACACCGGGGAGCTGTTTTTT
CSVRIRPRGDTGELFF
>.|TRBJ2-1|TRBV4-2|TRBD2|16
TGTGCCAGCAGCCAAGATGGCACTAGCGGGGCGGATGAGCAGTTCTTC
CASSQDGTSGADEQFF
>.|TRBJ2-4|TRBV6-5|.|14
TGTGCCAGCAGTCAGGGGTCTGCCAAAAACATTCAGTACTTC
CASSQGSAKNIQYF
>.|TRBJ2-6|TRBV4-1|.|13
TGCGCCAGCAGAGGGACCGGGGCCAACGTCCTGACTTTC
CASRGTGANVLTF
>.|TRBJ2-5|TRBV5-8|.|15
TGTGCCAGCAGCTTGGGGCAGGGACAACAAGAGACCCAGTACTTC
CASSLGQGQQETQYF
>.|TRBJ2-3|TRBV18|TRBD2|19
TGTGCCAGCTCACCCGTGACTAGCGGGGGGGCCGTTACAACAGATACGCAGTATTTT
CASSPVTSGGAVTTDTQYF
>.|TRBJ1-5|TRBV5-8|TRBD1|14
TGTGCCAGCAGCCGGGGACAGCCTAATCAGCCCCAGCATTTT
CASSRGQPNQPQHF
>.|TRBJ2-3|TRBV7-9|.|13
TGTGCCAGCAGCTTGGTTTCCACAGATACGCAGTATTTT
CASSLVSTDTQYF
>.|TRBJ1-1|TRBV13|TRBD1|17
TGTGCCAGCAGCCCCGAAGGGGGCGGGGAGAAGGGTACTGAAGCTTTCTTT
CASSPEGGGEKGTEAFF
>.|TRBJ2-1|TRBV29-1|.|14
TGCAGCGTTAATCGGGACGCTAGCAACAATGAGCAGTTCTTC
CSVNRDASNNEQFF
>.|TRBJ2-7|TRBV29-1|.|13
TGCAGCGTTGGTGCTCTCCGGGCGGCCGAGCAGTACTTC
CSVGALRAAEQYF
>.|TRBJ2-7|TRBV9|TRBD1|15
TGTGCCAGCAGCGTAACAGGGACAGGGTTTGACGAGCAGTACTTC
CASSVTGTGFDEQYF
>.|TRBJ2-1|TRBV9|TRBD2|16
TGTGCCAGCAGCGGAGAACCGGGACTACTCTACAATGAGCAGTTCTTC
CASSGEPGLLYNEQFF
>few|TRBJ1-1|TRBV5-4|TRBD1|15
TGTGCCAGCAGCTTACAGGGGTTCCTATACACTGAAGCTTTCTTT
CASSLQGFLYTEAFF
>.|TRBJ1-4|TRBV29-1|.|11
TGCAGCGTTGTCAGGGCAGAAAAACTGTTTTTT
CSVVRAEKLFF
>.|TRBJ1-2|TRBV6-5|.|15
TGTGCCAGCAGTTACTCGGCTACCTCAAACTATGGCTACACCTTC
CASSYSATSNYGYTF
>.|TRBJ2-2|TRBV19|TRBD1|13
TGTGCCAGTAGTATAGGGACAGGCGGGGAGCTGTTTTTT
CASSIGTGGELFF
>.|TRBJ1-1|TRBV2|.|14
TGTGCCAGTGGAGAGGGGGTACTAAACACTGAAGCTTTCTTT
CASGEGVLNTEAFF
>.|TRBJ1-2|TRBV2|TRBD1|14
TGTGCCAGCAGTGTGGACAGGGTATCCTATGGCTACACCTTC
CASSVDRVSYGYTF
>.|TRBJ1-4|TRBV6-5|.|15
TGTGCCAGCAGTTTATCGGGGCCGAGCAATGAAAAACTGTTTTTT
CASSLSGPSNEKLFF
>.|TRBJ2-3|TRBV6-5|.|12
TGTGCCAGCAGTGATGGGTTAGATACGCAGTATTTT
CASSDGLDTQYF
>.|TRBJ1-3|TRBV29-1|.|15
TGCAGCCTTAAACAGGTTAAAGATGAAAGAAACACCATATATTTT
CSLKQVKDERNTIYF
>.|TRBJ2-1|TRBV5-4|.|13
TGTGCCAGCAGCGGGGGGGCCATCAATGAGCAGTTCTTC
CASSGGAINEQFF
>.|TRBJ1-5|TRBV7-6|TRBD1|15
TGTGCCAGCAGCCTCCAGGGGGCGCGGGATCAGCCCCAGCATTTT
CASSLQGARDQPQHF
>.|TRBJ2-5|TRBV7-9|.|14
TGTGCCAGCAGCCTAGGTGCCTATCAAGAGACCCAGTACTTC
CASSLGAYQETQYF
>.|TRBJ1-2|TRBV27|TRBD1|19
TGTGCCAGCAGTCCTAACGGACAGGGACGTTACGGATCTAACTATGGCTACACCTTC
CASSPNGQGRYGSNYGYTF
>.|TRBJ2-5|TRBV23-1|.|15
TGCGCCAGCAGTCGCCGACAGGGACTCCAAGAGACCCAGTACTTC
CASSRRQGLQETQYF
>.|TRBJ2-1|TRBV5-6|.|17
TGTGCCAGCAGCTTTTCCCTCAACCGGGACTCCGGCAATGAGCAGTTCTTC
CASSFSLNRDSGNEQFF
>.|TRBJ1-2|TRBV27|TRBD1|14
TGTGCCAGCAGTTCCGGGACAGGGATTTCTGGCTACACCTTC
CASSSGTGISGYTF
>.|TRBJ2-2|TRBV5-1|.|15
TGCGCCAGCAGCTTGCTAACGAGTGGAACCGGGGAGCTGTTTTTT
CASSLLTSGTGELFF
>.|TRBJ2-1|TRBV7-2|.|14
TGTGCCAGCAGCTTACGACTAGGGAACAATGAGCAGTTCTTC
CASSLRLGNNEQFF
>.|TRBJ1-2|TRBV6-1|TRBD1|14
TGTGCCAGCAGTCCCGGGACAGCGAACTATGGCTACACCTTC
CASSPGTANYGYTF
>.|TRBJ2-3|TRBV11-2|TRBD1|15
TGTGCCAGCAGCTTAGTAGGGACAGGGGTTAGAACGCAGTATTTT
CASSLVGTGVRTQYF
>few|TRBJ1-5|TRBV19|TRBD1|14
TGTGCCAGTAGTATGTCAGGGGGCAAGCAGCCCCAGCATTTT
CASSMSGGKQPQHF
>.|TRBJ2-7|TRBV6-5|TRBD2|15
TGTGCCAGCAGCTTAGCGGGGGGGCCGGTTTACGAGCAGTACTTC
CASSLAGGPVYEQYF
>.|TRBJ1-2|TRBV6-5|.|13
TGTGCCAGCAGTTACTCTGGTCAGGGATGGGGCACCTTC
CASSYSGQGWGTF
>once|TRBJ2-1|TRBV7-9|TRBD1|16
TGTGCCAGCACCCAAATCTCTGGACAGGGGGCCAATGAGCAGTTCTTC
CASTQISGQGANEQFF
>.|TRBJ2-2|TRBV25-1|.|14
TGTGCCAGCAGTGAAGTTTGGGGTCCCGGGGAGCTGTTTTTT
CASSEVWGPGELFF
>.|TRBJ2-2|TRBV19|.|17
TGTGCCAGTAGCGTATACCAGACTGGGTCGGGGACCGGGGAGCTGTTTTTT
CASSVYQTGSGTGELFF
>.|TRBJ2-5|TRBV5-1|TRBD2|16
TGCGCCAGCAGCATGACTAGCGGGGGGGCCGTGGAGACCCAGTACTTC
CASSMTSGGAVETQYF
>.|TRBJ2-1|TRBV19|.|13
TGTGCCAGTAGTATAGGTCAGGGGTATGAGCAGTTCTTC
CASSIGQGYEQFF
>.|TRBJ1-1|TRBV11-3|.|15
TGTGCCAGCAGCTTAGAGGGGTCAGCCGGCACTGAAGCTTTCTTT
CASSLEGSAGTEAFF
>few|TRBJ1-3|TRBV28|.|14
TGTGCCAGCGCTAGGTCGCTCTCTGGAAACACCATATATTTT
CASARSLSGNTIYF
>.|TRBJ1-2|TRBV7-9|.|12
TGTGCCAGCAGCCGAAATGGGTTGGGCTACACCTTC
CASSRNGLGYTF
>.|TRBJ1-2|TRBV5-6|.|15
TGTGCCAGCAGCTTCCCGGGGACGGGGAACTATGGCTACACCTTC
CASSFPGTGNYGYTF
>.|TRBJ2-1|TRBV9|TRBD2|17
TGTGCCAGCAGCCTCCAGGTACTAGCGGGGGGCTACAATGAGCAGTTCTTC
CASSLQVLAGGYNEQFF
>.|TRBJ2-1|TRBV27|TRBD2|17
TGTGCCAGCAGTTTAGCGATTGCTGCGGGGGTGAACAATGAGCAGTTCTTC
CASSLAIAAGVNNEQFF
>few|TRBJ1-2|TRBV19|TRBD1|16
TGTGCCAGTTCACCGACTTCAGGGGGCCTCCTCTATGGCTACACCTTC
CASSPTSGGLLYGYTF
>.|TRBJ1-1|TRBV12-5|TRBD1|17
TGTGCTAGTGGTTTCACTTTGACAGGGGCCATGAACACTGAAGCTTTCTTT
CASGFTLTGAMNTEAFF
>.|TRBJ1-5|TRBV28|TRBD1|15
TGTGCCAGCACCAGACAGGGGGGTAGCAATCAGCCCCAGCATTTT
CASTRQGGSNQPQHF
>.|TRBJ1-3|TRBV30|TRBD1|16
TGTGCCTGGAGCAGACAGGGAGTAAGCTCTGGAAACACCATATATTTT
CAWSRQGVSSGNTIYF
>.|TRBJ2-6|TRBV5-8|.|15
TGTGCCAGCAGCTTGTATTTTACTGGGGCCAACGTCCTGACTTTC
CASSLYFTGANVLTF
>.|TRBJ2-1|TRBV11-2|TRBD2|14
TGTGCCAGCAGCTTAGCGCGGGGGGGCAATGAGCAGTTCTTC
CASSLARGGNEQFF
>.|TRBJ1-5|TRBV2|.|13
TGTGCCAGCAGCGACCGGGGAGATCAGCCCCAGCATTTT
CASSDRGDQPQHF